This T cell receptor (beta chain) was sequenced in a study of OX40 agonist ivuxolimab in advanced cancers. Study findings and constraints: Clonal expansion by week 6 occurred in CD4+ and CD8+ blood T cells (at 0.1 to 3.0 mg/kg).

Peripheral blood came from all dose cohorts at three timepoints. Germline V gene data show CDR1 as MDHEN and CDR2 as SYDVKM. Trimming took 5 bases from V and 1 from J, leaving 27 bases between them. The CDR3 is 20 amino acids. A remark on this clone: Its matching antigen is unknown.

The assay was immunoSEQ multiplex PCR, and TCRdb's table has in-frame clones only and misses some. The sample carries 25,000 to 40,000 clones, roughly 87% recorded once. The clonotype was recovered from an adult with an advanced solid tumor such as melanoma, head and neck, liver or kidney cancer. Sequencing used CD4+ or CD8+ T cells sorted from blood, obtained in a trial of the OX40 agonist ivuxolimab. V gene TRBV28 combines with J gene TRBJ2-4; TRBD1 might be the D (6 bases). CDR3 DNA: TGTGCCAGCAGTCCACCTAGGGACATGGGGGTCGTTGTCGCCAAAAACATTCAGTACTTC. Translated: CASSPPRDMGVVVAKNIQYF. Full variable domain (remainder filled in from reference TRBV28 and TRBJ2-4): DVKVTQSSRYLVKRTGEKVFLECVQDMDHENMFWYRQDPGLGLRLIYFSYDVKMKEKGDIPEGYSVSREKKERFSLILESASTNQTSMYLCASSPPRDMGVVVAKNIQYFGAGTRLSVL.